A single sample is the source of the 21 T cell receptor beta chains below, sequenced in a study of blood T cell repertoires in COVID-19. Here immunoSEQ multiplex PCR was the method, and the copy in TCRdb shows in-frame clones only, minus some. In the table there are around 180,000 clones, around 82% of which are singletons. Sequencing was carried out using peripheral blood. These receptor sequences come from an elderly woman with acute or convalescent COVID-19.

DNA for the CDR3: TGTGCCAGCAGTTACCCCCTCAAGGGACTTGGCTACACCTTC. This translates into CASSYPLKGLGYTF. V and J are TRBV6-6 and TRBJ1-2, with D perhaps matching TRBD1 (5 bases). V lost 2 bases, J lost 7 bases, and 14 bases lay in between. CDR1 and CDR2 (germline): MNHNY, SVGAGI (reference sequence). This CDR3 region has 14 residues.

The V call is TRBV3-1 (or the pseudogene TRBV3-2), the J call TRBJ1-1, with 12 bases matching TRBD1. Trimming cost V 5 bases and J 3 bases; bases outside gene matches: 4. From germline, CDR1 is LGHDT and CDR2 YNNKEL (reference sequence). CDR3 size: 15 residues. DNA for the CDR3: TGTGCCAGCAGCTACGGGACAGGGGGCTACACTGAAGCTTTCTTT. Protein sequence: CASSYGTGGYTEAFF.

The chain carries TRBV9 and TRBJ2-5; a possible D gene is TRBD1 (6 bases). Trimming stripped 3 bases from V and 1 base from J, with 10 bases between. Germline V gene sequence: CDR1 SGDLS, CDR2 YYNGEE. The CDR3 is 14 residues long. CDR3 sequence reads: CASSAQGSQETQYF. The CDR3, as DNA: TGTGCCAGCAGCGCCCAGGGGTCCCAAGAGACCCAGTACTTC.

The chain recombines TRBV3-1 (or the pseudogene TRBV3-2) with TRBJ2-7, with TRBD2 identical over 8 bases. Germline V gene sequence: CDR1 LGHDT, CDR2 YNNKEL (reference sequence). The CDR3 totals 15 residues. J was trimmed by 2 bases and V by 1 base; bases with no gene match: 4. CDR3 sequence (DNA): TGTGCCAGCAGCCAAGGGTTTAGCGGGGCCTACGAGCAGTACTTC. Translated: CASSQGFSGAYEQYF.

This chain connects TRBV6-5 to TRBJ2-7, with D possibly matching TRBD2 (6 bases). The V gene lost 7 bases and the J gene lost 2 bases, with 18 bases spanning the gap. Germline V lookup: CDR1 MNHEY, CDR2 SVGAGI. The CDR3 runs 15 residues. CDR3: CASTQGLATTYEQYF. CDR3 nucleotides: TGTGCCAGCACCCAAGGGCTAGCGACTACCTACGAGCAGTACTTC.

V usage is TRBV27 and J usage is TRBJ2-5; weak D call: TRBD1 (5 bases). CDR3 length: 15 residues. The V end was cut by 0 bases, the J end by 7 bases, with 15 bases between. Germline loops: CDR1 MNHEY, CDR2 SMNVEV (reference sequence). The CDR3: CASSLSGAKSGTQYF. CDR3 bases: TGTGCCAGCAGTTTATCTGGGGCCAAAAGTGGGACCCAGTACTTC.

This clone was seen just once. This sequence joins TRBV30 and TRBJ1-1; D is uncertain. CDR3 length: 14 amino acids. Looked up from germline, CDR1 is GTSNPN and CDR2 is SVGIG (reference sequence). Trimming took 2 bases from V and 2 from J, leaving 12 bases between them. CDR3 nucleotide sequence: TGTGCCTGGAGTTCCTCCCGACTTAACACTGAAGCTTTCTTT. As protein: CAWSSSRLNTEAFF.

The chain recombines TRBV7-2 with TRBJ1-1; D uncertain. CDR1 SGHTA and CDR2 FQGNSA come from the germline V gene. The CDR3 runs to 13 residues. V lost 1 base and J lost 4, with 7 bases in between. The CDR3 protein is CASSLGAVTEAFF. CDR3 DNA: TGTGCCAGCAGCTTAGGGGCAGTCACTGAAGCTTTCTTT.

The chain employs TRBV7-9 and TRBJ2-7; D remains ambiguous. Germline V lookup: CDR1 SEHNR, CDR2 FQNEAQ (reference sequence). The CDR3 extends over 11 amino acids. With 1 base removed from V and 5 bases from J, the gap between germline ends came to 3 bases. CDR3 residues: CASSLGNEQYF. The CDR3 DNA reads TGTGCCAGCAGCTTAGGTAACGAGCAGTACTTC.

V is TRBV3-1 (or the pseudogene TRBV3-2) and J is TRBJ2-1; no definite D call. CDR3 length: 15 amino acids. CDR1 is LGHDT, CDR2 YNNKEL, per germline (reference sequence). Trimming shortened V by 4 bases and J by 0 bases, and 10 bases separated the two germline ends. CDR3 in amino acids: CASSPDTVSYNEQFF. CDR3 coding DNA: TGTGCCAGCAGCCCCGACACTGTCTCCTACAATGAGCAGTTCTTC.

V gene TRBV5-1 combines with J gene TRBJ2-3; 9 positions agree with TRBD1. With V trimmed by 4 bases and J by 5 bases, 5 bases remained unmatched. The germline gives CDR1 SGHRS, CDR2 YFSETQ. CDR3 length: 14 amino acids. The CDR3 reads CASSAGQGQDTQYF. The CDR3 region has the DNA TGCGCCAGCAGCGCGGGACAGGGACAAGATACGCAGTATTTT.

The genes are TRBV18 and TRBJ1-3; 12 bases line up with TRBD1. Germline CDR1 reads KGHSH; CDR2 reads LQKENI. The CDR3 is 21 amino acids. V trimming: 1 base; J trimming: 0 bases; junction bases outside the gene matches: 13. CDR3 in DNA: TGTGCCAGCTCACCACGGGGACAGGGGGCGGCCCTGTCCCTCTCTGGAAACACCATATATTTT. Protein product: CASSPRGQGAALSLSGNTIYF.

J is TRBJ1-6 and V is TRBV4-3, with 8 bases lining up with TRBD1. The J segment lost 0 bases and the V segment lost 5 bases, leaving 9 bases of the junction unmatched. This CDR3 contains 18 residues. Germline CDR1 reads LGHNA; CDR2 reads YSLEER. This chain's CDR3 is CASSARQGLSSYNSPLHF. The CDR3, as DNA: TGCGCCAGCAGCGCCCGACAGGGGTTGAGCTCCTATAATTCACCCCTCCACTTT.

V and J are TRBV6-6 and TRBJ1-1; possibly TRBD1 for D (5 bases). The ends were cut back, 11 bases at V and 0 bases at J, with 13 bases in the middle. This CDR3 region has 13 residues. Germline V CDR1 and CDR2: MNHNY, SVGAGI (reference sequence). Here the CDR3 DNA reads TGTGCCGTTAGGGGCTTCGTGAACACTGAAGCTTTCTTT. Its protein is CAVRGFVNTEAFF.

The DNA for the CDR3 is TGTGCCAACCCGGGGGGGCCCTTCTCTGGGGCCAACGTCCTGACTTTC. This encodes CANPGGPFSGANVLTF. V usage is TRBV7-2 and J usage is TRBJ2-6, with 8 nucleotides matching TRBD2. The junction had 8 bases not matched to a gene; V was cut back by 10 bases and J by 0 bases. Germline V lookup: CDR1 SGHTA, CDR2 FQGNSA. The CDR3 totals 16 residues.

This clone was detected a few times. V is TRBV19 and J is TRBJ1-1; D remains ambiguous. The CDR3 runs 18 residues. Germline-derived CDR1 and CDR2 are LNHDA and SQIVND (reference sequence). The ends were cut back, 8 bases at V and 4 bases at J, with 29 bases in the middle. CDR3 loop: CASSSRRPNPDSTTEAFF. CDR3 sequence (DNA): TGTGCCAGTTCGAGCCGGCGGCCGAACCCCGATTCGACCACTGAAGCTTTCTTT.

The chain links TRBV7-2 to TRBJ2-1, with TRBD2 identical over 9 bases. Germline CDR1 and CDR2: SGHTA and FQGNSA. The CDR3 extends over 15 amino acids. V dropped 5 bases and J dropped 9; count of bases not matched to a gene: 11. The DNA for the CDR3 is TGTGCCAGCAGCCCCGGTTTAGCGGGAGAAGGTGAGCAGTTCTTC. Translation gives CASSPGLAGEGEQFF.

This rearrangement joins TRBV11-2 to TRBJ2-2, with TRBD2 identical over 8 bases. The germline gives CDR1 SGHAT, CDR2 FQNNGV. This CDR3 is 15 amino acids long. V lost 5 bases and J lost 4; bases outside the gene matches: 6. CDR3: CASSRGGTSTGELFF. The CDR3 nucleotides are TGTGCCAGCAGCCGGGGGGGGACTAGCACCGGGGAGCTGTTTTTT.

The gene calls are TRBV9 and TRBJ2-7; 11 bases align to TRBD2. V was pared by 4 bases and J by 2 bases, with 5 bases of the junction left unmatched. CDR1 SGDLS and CDR2 YYNGEE come from the germline V gene. CDR3 length: 15 amino acids. In nucleotides, the CDR3 is TGTGCCAGCAGCCCCGGGACTAGCGGAACCTACGAGCAGTACTTC. Translation: CASSPGTSGTYEQYF. Filled out from reference TRBV9 and TRBJ2-7, the complete variable domain reads DSGVTQTPKHLITATGQRVTLRCSPRSGDLSVYWYQQSLDQGLQFLIQYYNGEERAKGNILERFSAQQFPDLHSELNLSSLELGDSALYFCASSPGTSGTYEQYFGPGTRLTVT.

This clone came up once. The V and J genes are TRBV7-9 and TRBJ1-4; D call uncertain. The V end lost 1 base, the J end lost 7 bases, and 10 bases lay between the germline ends. CDR3 length equals 14 residues. Germline CDR1 is SEHNR and CDR2 is FQNEAQ (reference sequence). The CDR3 region has the DNA TGTGCCAGCAGCTTAGGGCAAAGAGGTGAAAAACTGTTTTTT. Protein product: CASSLGQRGEKLFF.

This clone appeared a single time. The chain is built from TRBV5-5 and TRBJ2-3; 7 positions agree with TRBD1. Per the germline V gene, CDR1 is SGHKS and CDR2 is YYEKEE (reference sequence). V was clipped by 7 bases and J by 1 base; unmatched bases: 12. The CDR3 has 16 residues. CDR3 loop: CASLASGTVGTDTQYF. In DNA, the CDR3 is TGTGCCAGCCTCGCATCCGGGACAGTTGGCACAGATACGCAGTATTTT.